This T cell receptor beta chain came from a study of T cell responses to AZD1222 COVID-19 vaccine. Study-wide findings and caveats: The reported proportion of spike-specific TCRs targeting unmutated variant regions was nearly half. Sampling captured repertoires only after the peak T cell response.

The protocol was immunoSEQ multiplex PCR, while the TCRdb copy is restricted to in-frame clones and leaves out a portion. The table lists approximately 80,000 clones, over 75% of them singletons. As regards this clone: Its target is not known.

Pooled samples include second doses given at about 4 or 12 weeks. The germline V and J ends were trimmed by 3 bases and 0 bases, with 13 bases remaining between them. The germline V gene encodes CDR1 SGHDT and CDR2 YYEEEE. This CDR3 is 15 amino acids long. The chain recombines TRBV5-6 with TRBJ2-7; D might be TRBD1 (5 bases). This sequence was found in an adult who received the AZD1222 COVID-19 vaccine. The source material was peripheral blood, sampled 28 days after the second AZD1222 dose. CDR3 residues: CASSSSQGYSYEQYF. The DNA for the CDR3 is TGTGCCAGCAGCTCAAGTCAGGGTTACTCCTACGAGCAGTACTTC.